In its sample, the clone carrying this T cell receptor beta chain was seen once. The sample originates from a study of blood T cell repertoires in COVID-19. Looking at the study overall: Samples taken during acute and convalescent COVID-19 were collected in the United States, Italy and Spain. In each case, the material was cDNA or gDNA derived from T cells, B-cell-depleted T cells, or PBMCs.

Original processing methods: Cell counts per sample came from amplifying reference gene primers. Using immunoSEQ multiplex PCR, the repertoire was profiled, and TCRdb retains in-frame clones only, with some absent. V and J calls and clone size are as listed in that table; D and trimming were resolved from the DNA. The sample comprises 150,000 or so clones, 75% to 90% of which are singletons, and over 35% rests with the top ten. The CDR3 consists of 15 residues. Germline V CDR1 and CDR2: SNHLY, FYNNEI. V shed 4 bases, J shed 8 bases, and the junction held 6 bases outside the gene matches. This TCR derives from a human donor in a cohort sampled during active COVID-19. Sequencing was done on a sample of peripheral blood. The chain joins TRBV2 to TRBJ1-6; 9 bases align to TRBD1. CDR3 sequence: CASSVTGTGYSPLHF. CDR3 in DNA: TGTGCCAGCAGTGTTACCGGGACAGGGTATTCACCCCTCCACTTT. Together with reference TRBV2 and TRBJ1-6, the CDR3 gives the full variable domain: EPEVTQTPSHQVTQMGQEVILRCVPISNHLYFYWYRQILGQKVEFLVSFYNNEISEKSEIFDDQFSVERPDGSNFTLKIRSTKLEDSAMYFCASSVTGTGYSPLHFGNGTRLTVT.